Shown below are 6 T cell receptor beta chains from a single sample sequenced in a study of cytomegalovirus exposure and HLA in healthy donors. With 60 Vbeta and 13 Jbeta primers, the PCR was carried out. The repertoire was sequenced with immunoSEQ multiplex PCR; TCRdb's copy has only in-frame clones and lacks some. The table has 150,000 to 200,000 clones, under 85% seen once. The sequenced sample consisted of PBMCs. The receptors here all came from a man aged 45-65 years in good health and CMV-seropositive.

This sequence joins TRBV19 and TRBJ2-1, with TRBD2 identical over 14 bases. CDR1 and CDR2 (germline): LNHDA, SQIVND (reference sequence). The CDR3 has 19 amino acids. V shed 2 bases, J shed 4 bases, and the junction held 10 bases outside the gene matches. The CDR3 protein is CASSIIRLAGGKGYNEQFF. CDR3 coding DNA: TGTGCCAGTAGTATAATACGACTAGCGGGAGGGAAAGGATACAATGAGCAGTTCTTC.

The J gene is TRBJ2-7, the V gene TRBV27, with no clear D. The CDR3 covers 13 residues. The V gene's germline CDR1 is MNHEY and CDR2 SMNVEV (reference sequence). Deletions cut 4 bases from V and 0 bases from J, with 7 bases between. The DNA for the CDR3 is TGTGCCAGCAGTTCCCTTAGCTCCTACGAGCAGTACTTC. Amino acid sequence: CASSSLSSYEQYF.

The gene calls are TRBV19 and TRBJ2-7, with 8 bases identical to TRBD1. The CDR3 runs to 14 residues. V lost 7 bases to trimming and J lost 1 base; unmatched junction nucleotides: 6. The germline gives CDR1 LNHDA, CDR2 SQIVND (reference sequence). The CDR3 is CASTGGQGSYEQYF. CDR3 bases: TGTGCCAGTACAGGAGGACAGGGTTCCTACGAGCAGTACTTC.

The chain joins TRBV15 to TRBJ2-5, with a weak D call TRBD1 (5 bases). The J call is doubtful: the DNA matches TRBJ2-7 better. The V gene's germline CDR1 is LNHNV and CDR2 YYDKDF (reference sequence). The CDR3 has 18 residues. CDR3 DNA: TGTGCCACCAGCAGAGATCGCAGACAGTTACTATATTCCTACGAGCAGTACTTC. Its translation is CATSRDRRQLLYSYEQYF.

This chain links TRBV19 with TRBJ2-7; D possibly corresponds to TRBD2 (5 bases). The germline gives CDR1 LNHDA, CDR2 SQIVND (reference sequence). Trimming pared 5 bases from V and 5 bases from J, leaving 7 bases between. There are 11 residues in the CDR3. CDR3 bases: TGTGCCAGTAGTCCCGGGGACGAGCAGTACTTC. Translation: CASSPGDEQYF. Based on the CDR3 plus reference TRBV19 and TRBJ2-7, the full variable domain is DGGITQSPKYLFRKEGQNVTLSCEQNLNHDAMYWYRQDPGQGLRLIYYSQIVNDFQKGDIAEGYSVSREKKESFPLTVTSAQKNPTAFYLCASSPGDEQYFGPGTRLTVT.

This clone was seen a single time. The J gene is TRBJ2-5, the V gene TRBV5-6; 7 nucleotides line up with TRBD1. CDR1 and CDR2 (germline): SGHDT, YYEEEE. This CDR3 has 14 amino acids. The J segment lost 3 bases and the V segment lost 5 bases, leaving 7 bases of the junction unmatched. CDR3 sequence: CASRQGTVEETQYF. The CDR3 DNA is TGTGCCAGCAGACAGGGGACAGTAGAAGAGACCCAGTACTTC.